This T cell receptor (beta chain) was captured in a study of tissue T cells after allogeneic stem cell transplantation. The CDR3 has 14 residues. Germline CDR1 is KGHPV and CDR2 is FQNQEV (reference sequence). Trimming took off 3 bases at V and 1 base at J, with 6 bases between the two ends. Sequencing of TCRbeta CDR3 at survey depth gave sequences and template counts. The data were produced by immunoSEQ multiplex PCR, yet TCRdb's version contains in-frame clones alone and is incomplete. The sample has 4,000 to 5,000 clones, almost 40% seen once; the top ten hold 24%. In the case of this clone: Its antigen is currently unknown. Gene names are mouse gene names. The read halts 1 residue ahead of the CDR3 end, with the missing end drawn from the germline J gene.

Time point indicated: mouse harvest day 14 after allogeneic transplant. Mouse grafts combined 10^7 T-cell-depleted bone marrow cells with 10^6 splenic CD5+ T cells. This mouse GVHD model was MHC-mismatched B6 to BALB/c, profiled day 7 or 14. Findings and limits, study-wide: Alloreactivity or antigen specificity of tissue TCRs was not determined; some clones might be host cells. TCR repertoires tracked anatomic similarity, regardless of disease or transplant status.

The clonotype originates from a female BALB/c mouse given C57BL/6 T cells with graft-versus-host disease after an allogeneic hematopoietic cell transplant. Sequencing was carried out using gut tissue. The chain couples TRBV26 to TRBJ2-2, with D maybe TRBD1 (5 bases). CDR3 region: CASSLGQNTGQLYF. The sequenced part of the CDR3 DNA is TGTGCCAGCAGTCTAGGACAAAACACCGGGCAGCTCTAC.